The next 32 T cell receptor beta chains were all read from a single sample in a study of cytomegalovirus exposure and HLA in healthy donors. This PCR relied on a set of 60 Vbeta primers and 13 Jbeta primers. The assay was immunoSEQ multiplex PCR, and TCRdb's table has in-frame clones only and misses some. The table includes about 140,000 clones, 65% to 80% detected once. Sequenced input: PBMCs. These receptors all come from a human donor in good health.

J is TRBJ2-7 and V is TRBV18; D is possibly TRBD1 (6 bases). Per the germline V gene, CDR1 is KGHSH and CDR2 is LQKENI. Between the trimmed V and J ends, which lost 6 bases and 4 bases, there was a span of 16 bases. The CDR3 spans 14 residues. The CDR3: CASSTETGPYEQYF. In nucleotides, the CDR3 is TGTGCCAGCTCCACTGAGACAGGCCCGTACGAGCAGTACTTC. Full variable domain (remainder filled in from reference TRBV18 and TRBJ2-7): NAGVMQNPRHLVRRRGQEARLRCSPMKGHSHVYWYRQLPEEGLKFMVYLQKENIIDESGMPKERFSAEFPKEGPSILRIQQVVRGDSAAYFCASSTETGPYEQYFGPGTRLTVT.

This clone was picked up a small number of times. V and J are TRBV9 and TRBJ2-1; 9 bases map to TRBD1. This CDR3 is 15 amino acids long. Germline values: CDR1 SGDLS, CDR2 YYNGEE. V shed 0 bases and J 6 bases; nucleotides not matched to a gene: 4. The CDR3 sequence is CASSVAGQGFNEQFF. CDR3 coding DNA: TGTGCCAGCAGCGTAGCGGGACAGGGTTTCAATGAGCAGTTCTTC.

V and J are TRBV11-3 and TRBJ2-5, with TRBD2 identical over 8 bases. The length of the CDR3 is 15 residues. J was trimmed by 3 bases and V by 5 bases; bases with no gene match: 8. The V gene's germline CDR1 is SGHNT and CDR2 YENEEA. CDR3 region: CASSQNGRAEETQYF. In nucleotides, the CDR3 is TGTGCCAGCAGCCAGAACGGGAGGGCCGAAGAGACCCAGTACTTC. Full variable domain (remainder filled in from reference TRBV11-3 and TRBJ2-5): EAGVVQSPRYKIIEKKQPVAFWCNPISGHNTLYWYLQNLGQGPELLIRYENEEAVDDSQLPKDRFSAERLKGVDSTLKIQPAELGDSAVYLCASSQNGRAEETQYFGPGTRLLVL.

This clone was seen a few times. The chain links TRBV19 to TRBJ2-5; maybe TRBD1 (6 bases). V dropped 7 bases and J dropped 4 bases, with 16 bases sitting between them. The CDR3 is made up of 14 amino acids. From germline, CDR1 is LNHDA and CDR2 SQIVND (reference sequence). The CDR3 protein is CASTSNGRGETQYF. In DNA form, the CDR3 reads TGTGCCAGTACCTCAAACGGCAGGGGAGAGACCCAGTACTTC.

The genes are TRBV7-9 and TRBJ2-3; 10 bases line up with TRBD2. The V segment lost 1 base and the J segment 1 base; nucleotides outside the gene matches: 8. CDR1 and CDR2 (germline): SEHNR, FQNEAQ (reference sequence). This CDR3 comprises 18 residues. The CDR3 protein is CASSLGAGGPGGTDTQYF. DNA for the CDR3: TGTGCCAGCAGCTTAGGAGCGGGAGGGCCGGGGGGCACAGATACGCAGTATTTT. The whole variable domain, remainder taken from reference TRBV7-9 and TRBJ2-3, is DTGVSQNPRHKITKRGQNVTFRCDPISEHNRLYWYRQTLGQGPEFLTYFQNEAQLEKSRLLSDRFSAERPKGSFSTLEIQRTEQGDSAMYLCASSLGAGGPGGTDTQYFGPGTRLTVL.

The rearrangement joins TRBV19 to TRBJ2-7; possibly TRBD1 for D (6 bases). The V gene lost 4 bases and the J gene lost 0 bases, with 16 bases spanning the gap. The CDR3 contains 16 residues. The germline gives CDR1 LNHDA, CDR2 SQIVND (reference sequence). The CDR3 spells CASSTRDRPASYEQYF. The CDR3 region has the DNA TGTGCCAGTAGTACCAGAGACAGGCCTGCCTCCTACGAGCAGTACTTC.

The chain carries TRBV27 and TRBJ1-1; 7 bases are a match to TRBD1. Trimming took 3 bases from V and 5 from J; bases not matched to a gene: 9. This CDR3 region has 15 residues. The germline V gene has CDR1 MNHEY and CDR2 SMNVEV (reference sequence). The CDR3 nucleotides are TGTGCCAGCAGTTTTCTGAGACAGGGAGGAACTGAAGCTTTCTTT. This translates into CASSFLRQGGTEAFF.

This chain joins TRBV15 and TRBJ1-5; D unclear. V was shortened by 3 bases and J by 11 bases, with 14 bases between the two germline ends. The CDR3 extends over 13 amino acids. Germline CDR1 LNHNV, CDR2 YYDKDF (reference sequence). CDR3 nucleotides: TGTGCCACCAGCAGCGATCGGACGGGAGCCCAGCATTTT. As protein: CATSSDRTGAQHF.

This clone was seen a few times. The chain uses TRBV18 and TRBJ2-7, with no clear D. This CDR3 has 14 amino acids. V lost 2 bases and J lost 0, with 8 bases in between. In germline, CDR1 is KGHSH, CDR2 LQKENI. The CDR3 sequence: CASSPGPSSYEQYF. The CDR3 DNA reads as TGTGCCAGCTCACCAGGGCCGAGCTCCTACGAGCAGTACTTC.

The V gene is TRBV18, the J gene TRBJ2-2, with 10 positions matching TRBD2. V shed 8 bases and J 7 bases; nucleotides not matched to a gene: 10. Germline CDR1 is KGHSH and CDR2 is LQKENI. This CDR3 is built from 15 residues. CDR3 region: CASPKAGGPGGELFF. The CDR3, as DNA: TGTGCCAGCCCCAAAGCGGGAGGGCCCGGCGGGGAGCTGTTTTTT.

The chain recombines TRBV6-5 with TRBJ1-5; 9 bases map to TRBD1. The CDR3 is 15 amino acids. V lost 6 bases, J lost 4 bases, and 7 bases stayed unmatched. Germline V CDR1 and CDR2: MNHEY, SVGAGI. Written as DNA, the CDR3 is TGTGCCAGCAGCTGGGGACAGGGAAGGAATCAGCCCCAGCATTTT. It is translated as CASSWGQGRNQPQHF.

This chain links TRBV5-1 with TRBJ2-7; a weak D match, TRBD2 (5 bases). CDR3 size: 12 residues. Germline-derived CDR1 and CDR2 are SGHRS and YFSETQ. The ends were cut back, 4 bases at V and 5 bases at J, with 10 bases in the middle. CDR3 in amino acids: CASSGGTHEQYF. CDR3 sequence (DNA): TGCGCCAGCAGCGGAGGAACCCACGAGCAGTACTTC.

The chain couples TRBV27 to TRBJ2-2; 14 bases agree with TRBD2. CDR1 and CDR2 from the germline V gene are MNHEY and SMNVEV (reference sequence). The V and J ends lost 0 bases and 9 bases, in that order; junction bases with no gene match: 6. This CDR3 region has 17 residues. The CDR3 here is CASSLSTGTSGRRELFF. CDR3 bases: TGTGCCAGCAGTTTATCGACAGGGACTAGCGGGAGACGGGAGCTGTTTTTT.

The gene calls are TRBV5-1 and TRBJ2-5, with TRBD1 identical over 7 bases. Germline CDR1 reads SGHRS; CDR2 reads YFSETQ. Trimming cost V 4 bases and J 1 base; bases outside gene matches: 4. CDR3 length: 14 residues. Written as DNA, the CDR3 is TGCGCCAGCAGCCCACGGGACAGCCAAGAGACCCAGTACTTC. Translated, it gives CASSPRDSQETQYF.

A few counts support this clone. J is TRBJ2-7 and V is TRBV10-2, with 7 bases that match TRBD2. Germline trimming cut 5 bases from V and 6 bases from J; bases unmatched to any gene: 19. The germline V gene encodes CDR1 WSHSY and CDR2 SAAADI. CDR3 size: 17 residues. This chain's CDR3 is CASSPGLAENYGFEQYF. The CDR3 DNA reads TGCGCCAGCAGTCCCGGGCTAGCGGAAAACTACGGTTTCGAGCAGTACTTC.

CDR3 loop: CASSKQGWMNTEAFF. CDR3 DNA sequence: TGTGCCAGTAGTAAACAGGGTTGGATGAACACTGAAGCTTTCTTT. The rearrangement joins TRBV19 to TRBJ1-1; tentative D call: TRBD1 (6 bases). CDR1 and CDR2 from the germline V gene are LNHDA and SQIVND (reference sequence). The CDR3 is made up of 15 amino acids. V was cut by 4 bases and J by 0 bases, with 12 bases left in between.

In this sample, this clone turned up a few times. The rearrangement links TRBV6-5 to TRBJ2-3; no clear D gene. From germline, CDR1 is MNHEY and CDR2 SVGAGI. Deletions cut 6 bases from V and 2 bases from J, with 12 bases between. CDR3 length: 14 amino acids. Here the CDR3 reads CASRPGYSTDTQYF. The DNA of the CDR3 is TGTGCCAGCAGACCGGGTTACTCCACAGATACGCAGTATTTT.

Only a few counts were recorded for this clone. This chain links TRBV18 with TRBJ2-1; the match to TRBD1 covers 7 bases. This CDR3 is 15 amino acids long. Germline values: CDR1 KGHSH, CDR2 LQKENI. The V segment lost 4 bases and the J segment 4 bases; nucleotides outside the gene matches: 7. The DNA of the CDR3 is TGTGCCAGCTCACGAACCGGGACAGAGTACAATGAGCAGTTCTTC. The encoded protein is CASSRTGTEYNEQFF. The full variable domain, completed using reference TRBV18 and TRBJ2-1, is NAGVMQNPRHLVRRRGQEARLRCSPMKGHSHVYWYRQLPEEGLKFMVYLQKENIIDESGMPKERFSAEFPKEGPSILRIQQVVRGDSAAYFCASSRTGTEYNEQFFGPGTRLTVL.

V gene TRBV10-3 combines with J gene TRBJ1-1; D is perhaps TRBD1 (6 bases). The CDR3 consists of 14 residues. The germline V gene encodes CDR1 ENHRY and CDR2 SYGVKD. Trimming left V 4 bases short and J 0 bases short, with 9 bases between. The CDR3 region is CAISVDRMNTEAFF. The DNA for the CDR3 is TGTGCCATCAGTGTCGACAGGATGAACACTGAAGCTTTCTTT.

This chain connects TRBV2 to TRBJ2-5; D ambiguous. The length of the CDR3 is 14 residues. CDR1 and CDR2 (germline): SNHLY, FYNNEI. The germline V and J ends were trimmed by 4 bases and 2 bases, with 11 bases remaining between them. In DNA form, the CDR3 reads TGTGCCAGCAGTGCGGGTCGCGGTCAAGAGACCCAGTACTTC. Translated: CASSAGRGQETQYF.

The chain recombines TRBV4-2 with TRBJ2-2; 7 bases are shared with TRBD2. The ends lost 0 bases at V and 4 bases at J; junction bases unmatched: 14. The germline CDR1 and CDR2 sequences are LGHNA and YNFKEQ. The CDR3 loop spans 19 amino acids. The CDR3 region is CASSQEGAGEGRSTGELFF. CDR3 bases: TGTGCCAGCAGCCAAGAAGGTGCGGGGGAGGGTAGGAGCACCGGGGAGCTGTTTTTT.

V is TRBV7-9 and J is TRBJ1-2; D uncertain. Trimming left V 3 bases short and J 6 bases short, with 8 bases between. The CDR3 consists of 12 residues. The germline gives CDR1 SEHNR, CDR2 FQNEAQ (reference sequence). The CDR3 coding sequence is TGTGCCAGCAGCTTCGACACTCATGGCTACACCTTC. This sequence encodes CASSFDTHGYTF. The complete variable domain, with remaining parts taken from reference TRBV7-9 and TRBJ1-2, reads DTGVSQNPRHKITKRGQNVTFRCDPISEHNRLYWYRQTLGQGPEFLTYFQNEAQLEKSRLLSDRFSAERPKGSFSTLEIQRTEQGDSAMYLCASSFDTHGYTFGSGTRLTVV.

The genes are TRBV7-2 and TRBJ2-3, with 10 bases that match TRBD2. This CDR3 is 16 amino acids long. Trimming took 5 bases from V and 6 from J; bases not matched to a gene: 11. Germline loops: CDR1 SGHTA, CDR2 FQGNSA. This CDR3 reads CASSPRASGSRDTQYF. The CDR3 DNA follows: TGTGCCAGCAGCCCGCGGGCTAGCGGGAGCAGGGATACGCAGTATTTT.

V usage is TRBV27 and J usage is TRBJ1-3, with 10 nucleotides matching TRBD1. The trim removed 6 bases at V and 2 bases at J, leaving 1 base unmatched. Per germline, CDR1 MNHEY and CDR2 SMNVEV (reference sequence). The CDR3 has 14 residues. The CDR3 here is CASRGQGAGNTIYF. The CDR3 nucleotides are TGTGCCAGCAGAGGACAGGGGGCTGGAAACACCATATATTTT.

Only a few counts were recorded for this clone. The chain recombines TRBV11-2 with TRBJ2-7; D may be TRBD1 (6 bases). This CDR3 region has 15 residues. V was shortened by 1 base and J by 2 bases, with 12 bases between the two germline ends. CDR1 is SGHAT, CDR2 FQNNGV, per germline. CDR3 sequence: CASSLGRTVTYEQYF. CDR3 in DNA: TGTGCCAGCAGCTTAGGAAGGACAGTCACCTACGAGCAGTACTTC.

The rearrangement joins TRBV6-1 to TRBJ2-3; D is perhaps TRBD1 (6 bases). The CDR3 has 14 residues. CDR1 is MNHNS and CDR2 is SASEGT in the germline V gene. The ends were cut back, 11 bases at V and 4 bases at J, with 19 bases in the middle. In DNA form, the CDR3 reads TGTGCCGCACACGGGACACCGGGACCAGATACGCAGTATTTT. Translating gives CAAHGTPGPDTQYF.

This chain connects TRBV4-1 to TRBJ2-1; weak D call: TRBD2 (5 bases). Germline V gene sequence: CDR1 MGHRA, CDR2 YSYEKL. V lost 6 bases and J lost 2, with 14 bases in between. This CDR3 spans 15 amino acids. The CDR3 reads CASSWSGSPYNEQFF. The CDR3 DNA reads TGCGCCAGCAGTTGGAGCGGTAGCCCCTACAATGAGCAGTTCTTC.

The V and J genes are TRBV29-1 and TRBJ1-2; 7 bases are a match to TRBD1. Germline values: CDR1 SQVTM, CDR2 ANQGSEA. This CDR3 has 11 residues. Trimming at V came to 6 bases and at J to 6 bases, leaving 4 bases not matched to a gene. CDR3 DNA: TGCAGCGTACAGGGGACGGATGGCTACACCTTC. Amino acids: CSVQGTDGYTF.

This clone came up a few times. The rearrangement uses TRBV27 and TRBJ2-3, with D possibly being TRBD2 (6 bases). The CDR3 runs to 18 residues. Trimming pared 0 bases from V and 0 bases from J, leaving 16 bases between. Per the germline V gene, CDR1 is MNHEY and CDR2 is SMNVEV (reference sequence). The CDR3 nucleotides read TGTGCCAGCAGTTTATCGATCGGGGGTAGCGCCAGCACAGATACGCAGTATTTT. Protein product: CASSLSIGGSASTDTQYF.

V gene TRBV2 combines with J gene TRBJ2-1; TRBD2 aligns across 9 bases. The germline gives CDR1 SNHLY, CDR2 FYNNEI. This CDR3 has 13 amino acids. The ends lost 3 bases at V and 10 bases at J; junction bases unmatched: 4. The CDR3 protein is CASSEVAGVEQFF. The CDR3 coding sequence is TGTGCCAGCAGTGAGGTAGCGGGAGTCGAGCAGTTCTTC.

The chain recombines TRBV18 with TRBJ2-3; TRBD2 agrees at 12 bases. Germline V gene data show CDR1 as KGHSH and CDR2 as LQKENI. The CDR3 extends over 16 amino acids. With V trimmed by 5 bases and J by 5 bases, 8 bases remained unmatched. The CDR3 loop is CASSSELAGGGDTQYF. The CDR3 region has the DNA TGTGCCAGCTCATCAGAACTAGCGGGAGGTGGAGATACGCAGTATTTT.

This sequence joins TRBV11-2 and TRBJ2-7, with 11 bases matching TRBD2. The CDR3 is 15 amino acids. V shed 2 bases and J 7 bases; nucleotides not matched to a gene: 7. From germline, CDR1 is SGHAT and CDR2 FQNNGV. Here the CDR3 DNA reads TGTGCCAGCAGCTTAATAGCGGGAGGGTGGAGAGAGCAGTACTTC. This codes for CASSLIAGGWREQYF.